One sample yielded the 8 T cell receptor beta chains listed below, sequenced in a study of cytomegalovirus exposure and HLA in healthy donors (dated by TCRdb to between 2016 and 2019). Library preparation employed the immunoSEQ multiplex PCR assay. The multiplex PCR relied on a mix of 60 forward primers for TCR Vbeta segments and 13 reverse primers for TCR Jbeta segments. What TCRdb holds here is the immuneACCESS table cut down to in-frame rearrangements. Part of the clones is not present; checked against another copy, under half of the missing clones reflect an unresolved V gene, and the others are unexplained. This sample gives about 92,000 clones in total; 84% of them show up just once. The top ten constitute 5.6% of the sample. Sample: PBMCs. Receptors originate from a woman between 18 and 29 years old in good health and CMV-seropositive.

CDR3 loop: CASSQGGGYTF. The CDR3 DNA reads as TGTGCCAGCAGCCAAGGCGGTGGCTACACCTTC. The chain links TRBV2 to TRBJ1-2, with unresolved D. V lost 6 bases and J 7 bases, leaving 9 bases between the germline ends. The CDR3 runs 11 residues. Germline V lookup: CDR1 SNHLY, CDR2 FYNNEI. Looking up the rest from reference TRBV2 and TRBJ1-2 gives the full variable domain: EPEVTQTPSHQVTQMGQEVILRCVPISNHLYFYWYRQILGQKVEFLVSFYNNEISEKSEIFDDQFSVERPDGSNFTLKIRSTKLEDSAMYFCASSQGGGYTFGSGTRLTVV.

The chain recombines TRBV7-9 with TRBJ2-7, with TRBD2 matching over 7 bases. The V gene's germline CDR1 is SEHNR and CDR2 FQNEAQ (reference sequence). V lost 3 bases to trimming and J lost 10 bases; unmatched junction nucleotides: 6. The CDR3 runs to 12 residues. In nucleotides, the CDR3 is TGTGCCAGCAGCTTGGCGGGAGCGGTTCAGTACTTC. It codes for CASSLAGAVQYF.

This rearrangement joins TRBV6-5 to TRBJ1-2, with 11 nucleotides matching TRBD1. Germline-derived CDR1 and CDR2 are MNHEY and SVGAGI. The CDR3 extends over 15 amino acids. V lost 8 bases, J lost 4 bases, and 9 bases stayed unmatched. The DNA for the CDR3 is TGTGCCAGCTCATCCGGTGGGACAGGGGGCTATGGCTACACCTTC. This translates into CASSSGGTGGYGYTF.

V gene TRBV28 combines with J gene TRBJ1-1; D is uncertain. This CDR3 comprises 12 residues. Per germline, CDR1 MDHEN and CDR2 SYDVKM. The V gene lost 4 bases and the J gene lost 3 bases, with 6 bases spanning the gap. CDR3 DNA: TGTGCCAGCAGTTCGGTGGACACTGAAGCTTTCTTT. Protein product: CASSSVDTEAFF.

This clone came up a few times. The chain employs TRBV5-6 and TRBJ1-5; 7 bases map to TRBD1. Germline lookup yields CDR1 SGHDT and CDR2 YYEEEE. Trimming at V came to 0 bases and at J to 4 bases, leaving 4 bases not matched to a gene. The CDR3 is made up of 15 amino acids. The CDR3 region is CASSLGTGPNQPQHF. The CDR3 bases are TGTGCCAGCAGCTTGGGGACAGGTCCTAATCAGCCCCAGCATTTT.

A single count supports this clone. V usage is TRBV28 and J usage is TRBJ1-5; D gene unclear. Germline V gene data show CDR1 as MDHEN and CDR2 as SYDVKM. V lost 9 bases and J lost 7, with 22 bases in between. The CDR3 length is 15 residues. CDR3 in amino acids: CASHPPLGAGQPQHF. In DNA, the CDR3 is TGTGCCAGTCACCCTCCCCTGGGAGCTGGACAGCCCCAGCATTTT.

The J gene is TRBJ2-1, the V gene TRBV7-9, with 7 bases fitting TRBD2. V was clipped by 0 bases and J by 8 bases; unmatched bases: 10. CDR1 and CDR2 from the germline V gene are SEHNR and FQNEAQ (reference sequence). The CDR3 has 16 residues. CDR3 amino acids: CASSLALAETSDEQFF. The CDR3 nucleotides are TGTGCCAGCAGCTTAGCGCTAGCGGAGACTTCGGATGAGCAGTTCTTC. Using reference TRBV7-9 and TRBJ2-1 for the parts outside the CDR3, the full variable domain is DTGVSQNPRHKITKRGQNVTFRCDPISEHNRLYWYRQTLGQGPEFLTYFQNEAQLEKSRLLSDRFSAERPKGSFSTLEIQRTEQGDSAMYLCASSLALAETSDEQFFGPGTRLTVL.

This chain connects TRBV27 to TRBJ2-3; 7 nucleotides align to TRBD2. After removal of 2 bases from V and 6 bases from J, the junction contained 5 bases not matched to a gene. Germline CDR1 and CDR2: MNHEY and SMNVEV (reference sequence). The CDR3 covers 14 residues. CDR3 sequence (DNA): TGTGCCAGCAGTTTAGAGACAGCGGGGGATACGCAGTATTTT. Translation gives CASSLETAGDTQYF.